This TCR beta chain came from a study of T cell responses to AZD1222 COVID-19 vaccine. The study pooled second doses at about 4 or about 12 weeks. Germline CDR1 is SGHDN and CDR2 is FVKESK. Trimming removed 4 bases from V and 1 base from J; junction bases left unmatched: 9. The CDR3 is made up of 17 amino acids. Study conclusions and caveats: Without day 14 samples, only post-peak T cell repertoires were studied.

To note about this clone: Its cognate antigen is unknown.

The assay was immunoSEQ multiplex PCR, and TCRdb's table has in-frame clones only and misses some. Among around 53,000 clones listed, roughly 85% were seen once. This clonotype was obtained from an adult who received the AZD1222 COVID-19 vaccine. The genes are TRBV14 and TRBJ2-2; 7 nucleotides agree with TRBD2. Sequencing used peripheral blood, obtained 28 days after the second AZD1222 dose. This CDR3 is CASSRGIAGWNTGELFF. CDR3 DNA sequence: TGTGCCAGCAGCCGAGGAATAGCGGGCTGGAACACCGGGGAGCTGTTTTTT.